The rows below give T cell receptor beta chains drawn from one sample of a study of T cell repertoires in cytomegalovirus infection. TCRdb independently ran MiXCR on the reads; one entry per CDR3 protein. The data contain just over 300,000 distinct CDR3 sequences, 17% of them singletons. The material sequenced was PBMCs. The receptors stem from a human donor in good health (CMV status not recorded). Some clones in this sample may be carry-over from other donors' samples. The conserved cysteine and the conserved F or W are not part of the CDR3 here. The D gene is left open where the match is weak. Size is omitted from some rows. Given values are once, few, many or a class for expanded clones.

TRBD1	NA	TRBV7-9	ASSDRGRDTETLEQETQY
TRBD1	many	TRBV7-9	ASSSTGGSYNEQF
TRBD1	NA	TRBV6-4	ASSFTGDTDTQY
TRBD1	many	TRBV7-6	ASSPPPTGAFRDTQY
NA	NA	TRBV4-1	ASSQVAGNPEAF
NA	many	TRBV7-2	ASSLIGGGGFHQPQH
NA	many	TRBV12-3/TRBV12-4	ASSLEPYQPQH
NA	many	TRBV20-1	SANTQFLDTQY
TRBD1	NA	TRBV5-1	ASSLGDRQNQPQH
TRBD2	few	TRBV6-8	ASSYSNGGVTDTQY
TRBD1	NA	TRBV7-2	ASSQGDRDQTYEQY
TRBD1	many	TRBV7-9	ASSPRGQGDGNEKLF
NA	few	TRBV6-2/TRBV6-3	ASTMGGPTYEQF
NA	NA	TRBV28	ASSPLAGLGETQY
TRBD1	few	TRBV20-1	SARDEGTGDGYT
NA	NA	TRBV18	ASSPSGMGFGSPLH
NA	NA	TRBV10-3	AIILDSGNTIY
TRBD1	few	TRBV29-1	SVEGGGDRARYGYT
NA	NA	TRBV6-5	ASSLQGGIPETQY
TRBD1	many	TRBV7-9	ASSRPDRWEGGYT
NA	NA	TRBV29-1	SVQTDGNQPQH
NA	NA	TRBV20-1	SSRRASTGELF
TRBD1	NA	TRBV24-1	ATSDPGQGDEQF
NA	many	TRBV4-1	ASSQDAGLTFYDTEAF
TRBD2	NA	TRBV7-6	ASSREVSGQF
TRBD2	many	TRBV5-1	ASSSTTSVHEQY
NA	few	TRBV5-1	ASSVQSSSYNEQF